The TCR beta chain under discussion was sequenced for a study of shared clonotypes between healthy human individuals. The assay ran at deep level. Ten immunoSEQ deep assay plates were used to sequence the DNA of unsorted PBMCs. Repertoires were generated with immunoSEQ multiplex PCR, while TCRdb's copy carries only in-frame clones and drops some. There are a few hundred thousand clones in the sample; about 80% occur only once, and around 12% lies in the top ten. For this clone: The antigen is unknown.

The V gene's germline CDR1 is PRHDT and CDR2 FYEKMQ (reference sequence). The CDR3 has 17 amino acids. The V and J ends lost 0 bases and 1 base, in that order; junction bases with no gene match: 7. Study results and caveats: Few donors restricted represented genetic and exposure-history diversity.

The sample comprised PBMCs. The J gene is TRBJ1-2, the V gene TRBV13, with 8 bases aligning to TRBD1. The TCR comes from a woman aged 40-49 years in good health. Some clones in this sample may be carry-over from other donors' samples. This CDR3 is CASSLGSNRGNNYGYTF. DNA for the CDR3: TGTGCCAGCAGCTTAGGCTCTAACAGGGGGAATAACTATGGCTACACCTTC.